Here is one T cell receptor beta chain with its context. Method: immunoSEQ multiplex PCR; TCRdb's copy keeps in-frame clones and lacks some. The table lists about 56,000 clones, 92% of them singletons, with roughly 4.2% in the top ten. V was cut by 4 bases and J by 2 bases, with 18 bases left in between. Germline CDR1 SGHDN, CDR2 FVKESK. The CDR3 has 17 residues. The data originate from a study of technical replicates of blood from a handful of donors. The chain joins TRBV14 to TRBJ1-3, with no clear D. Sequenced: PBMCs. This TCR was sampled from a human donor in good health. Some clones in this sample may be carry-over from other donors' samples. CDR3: CASSPRQTSRPGNTIYF. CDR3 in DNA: TGTGCCAGCAGCCCCCGTCAGACAAGCCGCCCTGGAAACACCATATATTTT.